The clone carrying this TCR beta chain appeared a few times. Antigen: not known. An end of the junction differs from the germline gene, which may be a read error. This record belongs to a study of post-analysis software for immune sequencing data. On the study more broadly: The disease courses spanned relapsing-remitting, secondary progressive and progressive-relapsing forms of multiple sclerosis. Whole-study findings and limits: Samples from one preparation batch, clustered by F measure, grouped strongly together. Normalized Chao1 diversity was significantly reduced in patients versus controls. The five TRBV segments detected at higher frequency in patients than in controls included TRBV5-6, TRBV5-1 and TRBV20-1.

cDNA libraries for TCR beta contained unique molecular identifiers. Each sample of about 0.9 to 10 million input T cells yielded 500,000 or so cDNA molecules, so each molecule approximated one T cell. TCRdb re-called the PCR reads with MiXCR, one entry per CDR3 protein. Altogether more than 500,000 distinct CDR3 sequences are present, around 36% being singletons, with the ten largest covering 4.5% to 7.5%. This CDR3 region has 13 residues. Per germline, CDR1 MGHRA and CDR2 YSYEKL. The receptor was derived from a girl aged 2-17 years with multiple sclerosis. This chain links TRBV4-1 with TRBJ1-1; TRBD1 matches 9 bases. Sample: blood. The CDR3 DNA sequence: TGTGCCAGCAGCCGACAGGGGGACACTGAAGCTTTCTTT. It yields the protein CASSRQGDTEAFF.